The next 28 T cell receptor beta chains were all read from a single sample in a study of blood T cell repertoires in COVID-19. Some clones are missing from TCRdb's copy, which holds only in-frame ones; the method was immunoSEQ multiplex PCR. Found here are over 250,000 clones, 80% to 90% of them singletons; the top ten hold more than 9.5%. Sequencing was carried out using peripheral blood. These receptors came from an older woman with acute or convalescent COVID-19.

CDR3 sequence (DNA): TGTGCCACCAGTGATTCTTCGGTCCGTATCGATGAGCAGTTCTTC. Its protein product is CATSDSSVRIDEQFF. This chain joins TRBV24-1 and TRBJ2-1, with unresolved D. V was cut by 2 bases and J by 8 bases, with 15 bases left in between. The CDR3 contains 15 residues. The germline V gene has CDR1 KGHDR and CDR2 SFDVKD.

The CDR3 sequence is CASSRGGRPLHF. The CDR3 nucleotides read TGTGCCAGCAGCCGGGGAGGGAGGCCCCTCCACTTT. The J gene is TRBJ1-6, the V gene TRBV3-1 (or the pseudogene TRBV3-2); D gene unclear. Germline CDR1 is LGHDT and CDR2 is YNNKEL (reference sequence). This CDR3 contains 12 residues. V was shortened by 4 bases and J by 13 bases, with 11 bases between the two germline ends.

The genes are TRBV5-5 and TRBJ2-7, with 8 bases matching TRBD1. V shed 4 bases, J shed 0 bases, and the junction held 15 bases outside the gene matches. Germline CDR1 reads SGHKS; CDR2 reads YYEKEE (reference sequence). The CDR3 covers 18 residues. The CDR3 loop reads CASSIVPGQALGSYEQYF. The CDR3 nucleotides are TGTGCCAGCAGCATAGTCCCGGGACAGGCCCTAGGCTCCTACGAGCAGTACTTC.

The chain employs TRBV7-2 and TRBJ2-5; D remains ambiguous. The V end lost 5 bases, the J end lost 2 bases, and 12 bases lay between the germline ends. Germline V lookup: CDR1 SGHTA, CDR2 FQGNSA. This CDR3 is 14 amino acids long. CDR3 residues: CASSLKALQETQYF. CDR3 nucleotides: TGTGCCAGCAGCCTCAAAGCCCTTCAAGAGACCCAGTACTTC.

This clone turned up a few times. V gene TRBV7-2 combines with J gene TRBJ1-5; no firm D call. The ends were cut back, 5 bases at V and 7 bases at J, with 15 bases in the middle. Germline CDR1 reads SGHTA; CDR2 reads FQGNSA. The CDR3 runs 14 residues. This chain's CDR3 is CASSPGGFYQPQHF. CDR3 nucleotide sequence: TGTGCCAGCAGCCCGGGAGGGTTTTACCAGCCCCAGCATTTT.

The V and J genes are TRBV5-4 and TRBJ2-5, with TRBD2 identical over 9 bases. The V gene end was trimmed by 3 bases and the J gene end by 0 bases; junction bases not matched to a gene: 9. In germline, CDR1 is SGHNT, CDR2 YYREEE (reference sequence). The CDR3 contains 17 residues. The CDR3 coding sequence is TGTGCCAGCAGCTCCATCGCGGGGGGGGCCTACCAAGAGACCCAGTACTTC. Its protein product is CASSSIAGGAYQETQYF.

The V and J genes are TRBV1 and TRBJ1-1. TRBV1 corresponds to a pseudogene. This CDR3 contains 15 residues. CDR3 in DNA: TGCACCAGCAGCCACTGGAGACGGCATACTCCCGAAGCTTTCTTT. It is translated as CTSSHWRRHTPEAFF.

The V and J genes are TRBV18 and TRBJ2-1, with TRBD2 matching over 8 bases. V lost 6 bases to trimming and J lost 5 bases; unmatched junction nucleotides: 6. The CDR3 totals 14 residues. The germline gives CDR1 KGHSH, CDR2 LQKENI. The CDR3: CASSLGLDNNEQFF. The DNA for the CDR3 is TGTGCCAGCTCGCTGGGACTAGATAACAATGAGCAGTTCTTC.

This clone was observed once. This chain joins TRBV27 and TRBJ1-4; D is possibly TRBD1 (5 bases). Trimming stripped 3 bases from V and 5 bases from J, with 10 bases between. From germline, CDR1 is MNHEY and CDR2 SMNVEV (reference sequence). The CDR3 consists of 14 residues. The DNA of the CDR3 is TGTGCCAGCAGTTTTTCAGGGAGGAATGAAAAACTGTTTTTT. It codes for CASSFSGRNEKLFF.

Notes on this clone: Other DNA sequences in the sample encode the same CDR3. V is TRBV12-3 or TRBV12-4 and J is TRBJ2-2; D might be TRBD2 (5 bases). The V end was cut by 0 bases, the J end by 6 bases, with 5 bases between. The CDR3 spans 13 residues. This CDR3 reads CASSLARAGELFF. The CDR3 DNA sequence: TGTGCCAGCAGTTTAGCGCGGGCCGGGGAGCTGTTTTTT.

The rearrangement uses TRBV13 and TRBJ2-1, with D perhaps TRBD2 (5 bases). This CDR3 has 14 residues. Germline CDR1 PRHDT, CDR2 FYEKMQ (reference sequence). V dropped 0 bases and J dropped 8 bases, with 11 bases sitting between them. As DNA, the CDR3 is TGTGCCAGCAGCTTAGGTCTTACGGGGTATGAGCAGTTCTTC. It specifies CASSLGLTGYEQFF.

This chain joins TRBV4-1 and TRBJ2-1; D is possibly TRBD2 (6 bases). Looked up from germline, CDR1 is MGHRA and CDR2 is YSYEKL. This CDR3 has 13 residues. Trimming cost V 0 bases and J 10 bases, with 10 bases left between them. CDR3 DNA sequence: TGCGCCAGCAGCCAAGATCGGGGAGGCGAGCAGTTCTTC. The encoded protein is CASSQDRGGEQFF.

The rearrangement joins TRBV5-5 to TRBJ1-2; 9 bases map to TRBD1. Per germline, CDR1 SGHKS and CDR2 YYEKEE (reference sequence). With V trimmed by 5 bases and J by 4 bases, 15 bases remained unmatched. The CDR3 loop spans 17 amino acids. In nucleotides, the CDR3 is TGTGCCAGCAGGGGCGGGACAGGGTCTCGTTCGGGCTATGGCTACACCTTC. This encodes CASRGGTGSRSGYGYTF.

DNA for the CDR3: TGCGCCAGCAGCTTGGCCTCGGGAGCCAAACAAGAGACCCAGTACTTC. Its protein is CASSLASGAKQETQYF. The chain links TRBV5-1 to TRBJ2-5, with a weak D call TRBD2 (6 bases). Deletions cut 0 bases from V and 2 bases from J, with 14 bases between. Germline-derived CDR1 and CDR2 are SGHRS and YFSETQ. CDR3 length: 16 residues.

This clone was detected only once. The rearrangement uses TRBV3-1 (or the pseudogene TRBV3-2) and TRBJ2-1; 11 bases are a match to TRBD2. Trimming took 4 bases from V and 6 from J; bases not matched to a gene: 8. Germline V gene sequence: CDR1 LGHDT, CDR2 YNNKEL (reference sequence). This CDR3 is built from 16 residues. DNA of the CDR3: TGTGCCAGCAGCCTTGGTAGCGGGGGGGGTGGCAATGAGCAGTTCTTC. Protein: CASSLGSGGGGNEQFF.

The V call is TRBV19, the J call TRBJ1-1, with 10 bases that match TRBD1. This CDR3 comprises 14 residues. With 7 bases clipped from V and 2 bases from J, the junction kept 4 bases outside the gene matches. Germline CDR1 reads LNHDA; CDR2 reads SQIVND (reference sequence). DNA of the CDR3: TGTGCCAGTATGTGGGACAGGGGCAACACTGAAGCTTTCTTT. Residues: CASMWDRGNTEAFF.

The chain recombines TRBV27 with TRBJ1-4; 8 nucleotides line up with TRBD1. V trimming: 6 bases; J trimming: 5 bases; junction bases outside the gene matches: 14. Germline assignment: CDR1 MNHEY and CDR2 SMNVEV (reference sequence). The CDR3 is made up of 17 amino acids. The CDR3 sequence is CASSPTPYRGRNEKLFF. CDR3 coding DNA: TGTGCCAGCAGCCCAACTCCATACAGGGGGAGGAATGAAAAACTGTTTTTT.

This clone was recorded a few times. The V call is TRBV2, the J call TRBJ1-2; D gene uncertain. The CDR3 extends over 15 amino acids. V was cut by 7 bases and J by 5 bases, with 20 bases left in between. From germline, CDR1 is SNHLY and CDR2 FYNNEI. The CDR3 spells CASTEGGKRKYGYTF. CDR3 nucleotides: TGTGCCAGCACTGAGGGAGGGAAGCGGAAGTATGGCTACACCTTC.

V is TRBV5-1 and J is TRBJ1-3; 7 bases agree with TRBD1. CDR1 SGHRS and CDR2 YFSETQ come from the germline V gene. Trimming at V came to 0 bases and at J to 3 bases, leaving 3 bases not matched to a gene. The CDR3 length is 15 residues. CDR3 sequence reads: CASSLGTGDGNTIYF. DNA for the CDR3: TGCGCCAGCAGCTTGGGGACAGGAGATGGAAACACCATATATTTT.

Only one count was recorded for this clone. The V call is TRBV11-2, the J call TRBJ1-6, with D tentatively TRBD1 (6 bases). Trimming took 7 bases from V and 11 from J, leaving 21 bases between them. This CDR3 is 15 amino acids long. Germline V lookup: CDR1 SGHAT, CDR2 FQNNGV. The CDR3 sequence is CASTSGESLFTPLHF. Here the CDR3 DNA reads TGTGCCAGCACATCAGGGGAAAGTTTGTTTACACCCCTCCACTTT.

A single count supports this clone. The CDR3 DNA is TGTGCCAGTAATCCTGGGGACAGGGCAATTTTTCGTGGCTACACCTTC. This sequence encodes CASNPGDRAIFRGYTF. The genes are TRBV19 and TRBJ1-2; the match to TRBD1 covers 9 bases. The CDR3 is 16 residues long. Germline assignment: CDR1 LNHDA and CDR2 SQIVND (reference sequence). V was clipped by 7 bases and J by 7 bases; unmatched bases: 16.

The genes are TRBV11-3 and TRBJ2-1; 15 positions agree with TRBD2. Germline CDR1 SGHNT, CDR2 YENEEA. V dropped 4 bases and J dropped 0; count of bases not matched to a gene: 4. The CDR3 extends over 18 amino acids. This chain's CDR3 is CASSSGTSGGYSYNEQFF. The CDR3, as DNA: TGTGCCAGCAGCTCCGGGACTAGCGGGGGGTACTCCTACAATGAGCAGTTCTTC.

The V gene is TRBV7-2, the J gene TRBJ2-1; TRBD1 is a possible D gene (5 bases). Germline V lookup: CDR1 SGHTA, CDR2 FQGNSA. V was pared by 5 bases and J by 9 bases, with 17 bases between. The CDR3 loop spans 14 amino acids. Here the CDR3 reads CASSPGGAMGEQFF. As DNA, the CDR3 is TGTGCCAGCAGCCCCGGTGGGGCCATGGGTGAGCAGTTCTTC.

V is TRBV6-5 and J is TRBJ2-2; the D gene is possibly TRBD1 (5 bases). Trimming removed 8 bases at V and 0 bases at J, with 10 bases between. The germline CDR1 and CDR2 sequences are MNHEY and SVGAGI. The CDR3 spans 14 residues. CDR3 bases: TGTGCCAGCTCTCAGGGTTCGAACACCGGGGAGCTGTTTTTT. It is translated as CASSQGSNTGELFF.

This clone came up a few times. The CDR3 protein is CASSSFGQRGTEAFF. The CDR3 DNA is TGTGCCAGCAGTTCATTCGGACAGAGAGGCACTGAAGCTTTCTTT. The J gene is TRBJ1-1, the V gene TRBV27; TRBD1 might be the D (6 bases). Trimming removed 4 bases at V and 4 bases at J, with 16 bases between. The V gene's germline CDR1 is MNHEY and CDR2 SMNVEV (reference sequence). The CDR3 length is 15 residues.

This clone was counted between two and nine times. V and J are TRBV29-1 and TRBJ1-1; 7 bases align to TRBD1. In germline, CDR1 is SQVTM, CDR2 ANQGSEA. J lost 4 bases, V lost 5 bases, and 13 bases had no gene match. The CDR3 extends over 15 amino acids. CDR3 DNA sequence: TGCAGCGTTTCCATAGCCGGGACAGAGGGCACTGAAGCTTTCTTT. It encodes CSVSIAGTEGTEAFF. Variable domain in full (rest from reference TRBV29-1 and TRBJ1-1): SAVISQKPSRDICQRGTSLTIQCQVDSQVTMMFWYRQQPGQSLTLIATANQGSEATYESGFVIDKFPISRPNLTFSTLTVSNMSPEDSSIYLCSVSIAGTEGTEAFFGQGTRLTVV.

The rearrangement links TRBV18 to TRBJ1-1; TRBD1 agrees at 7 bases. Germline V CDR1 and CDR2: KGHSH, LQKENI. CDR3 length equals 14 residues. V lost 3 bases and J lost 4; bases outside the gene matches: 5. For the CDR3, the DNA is TGTGCCAGCTCACCTGAGACAGGGCCCACTGAAGCTTTCTTT. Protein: CASSPETGPTEAFF.

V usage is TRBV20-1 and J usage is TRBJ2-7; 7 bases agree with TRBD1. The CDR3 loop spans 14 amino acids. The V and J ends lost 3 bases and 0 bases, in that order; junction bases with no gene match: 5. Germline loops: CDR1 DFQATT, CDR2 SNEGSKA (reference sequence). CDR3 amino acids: CSASIWTGSYEQYF. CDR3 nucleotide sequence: TGCAGTGCTAGTATCTGGACAGGCTCCTACGAGCAGTACTTC.